This T cell receptor beta chain was found in a study of shared clonotypes between healthy human individuals. General study findings and limits: All-four-donor shared clonotypes had higher generation probabilities than non-shared clonotypes did. Exclusively blood specimens were collected; tissue repertoires likely differ.

As originally analysed: With immunoSEQ giving junction-only sequences and no quality scores, filtering differed. Repertoires were generated with immunoSEQ multiplex PCR, while TCRdb's copy carries only in-frame clones and drops some. V and J calls and clone size are as listed in that table; D and trimming were resolved from the DNA. The sample includes some 1,600,000 clones, 95% to 99% seen only once; the top ten take approximately 0.44%. Comment on this clone: Its antigen is unidentified.

V was shortened by 4 bases and J by 3 bases, with 16 bases between the two germline ends. This CDR3 comprises 15 residues. Germline values: CDR1 MDHEN, CDR2 SYDVKM. It was into CD45RA+ naive and CD45RA-negative memory subsets that the CD4+ cells were split. The rearrangement joins TRBV28 to TRBJ2-7; TRBD2 is a possible D gene (6 bases). The clonotype originates from a man aged 25 to 40 in good health. Sequencing used naive CD4+ T cells sorted from blood. Regarding subset: CD45RA+ positively selected. The CDR3 sequence: CASSSPGEAHYEQYF. The CDR3 region has the DNA TGTGCCAGCAGTTCCCCCGGGGAGGCACACTACGAGCAGTACTTC. The variable domain in full, completed from reference TRBV28 and TRBJ2-7, reads DVKVTQSSRYLVKRTGEKVFLECVQDMDHENMFWYRQDPGLGLRLIYFSYDVKMKEKGDIPEGYSVSREKKERFSLILESASTNQTSMYLCASSSPGEAHYEQYFGPGTRLTVT.